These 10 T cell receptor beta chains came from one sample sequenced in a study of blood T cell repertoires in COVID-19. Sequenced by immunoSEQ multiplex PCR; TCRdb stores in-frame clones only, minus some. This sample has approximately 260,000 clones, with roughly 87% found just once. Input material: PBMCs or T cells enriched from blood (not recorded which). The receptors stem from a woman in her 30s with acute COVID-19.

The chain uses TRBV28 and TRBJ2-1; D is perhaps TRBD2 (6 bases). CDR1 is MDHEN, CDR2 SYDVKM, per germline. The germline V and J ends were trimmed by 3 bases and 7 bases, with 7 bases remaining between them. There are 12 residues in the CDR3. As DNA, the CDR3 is TGTGCCAGCAGTTTGGGGAGGAATGAGCAGTTCTTC. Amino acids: CASSLGRNEQFF.

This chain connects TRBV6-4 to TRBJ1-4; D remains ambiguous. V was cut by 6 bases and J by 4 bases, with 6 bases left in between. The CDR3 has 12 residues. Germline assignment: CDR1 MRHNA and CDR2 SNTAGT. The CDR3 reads CASRPDNEKLFF. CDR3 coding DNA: TGTGCCAGCAGGCCAGATAATGAAAAACTGTTTTTT.

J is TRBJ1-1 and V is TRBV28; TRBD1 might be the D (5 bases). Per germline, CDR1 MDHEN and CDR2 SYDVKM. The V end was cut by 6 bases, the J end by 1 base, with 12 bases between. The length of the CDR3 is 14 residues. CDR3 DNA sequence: TGTGCCAGCAGGGCCACAGGACCGAACACTGAAGCTTTCTTT. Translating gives CASRATGPNTEAFF.

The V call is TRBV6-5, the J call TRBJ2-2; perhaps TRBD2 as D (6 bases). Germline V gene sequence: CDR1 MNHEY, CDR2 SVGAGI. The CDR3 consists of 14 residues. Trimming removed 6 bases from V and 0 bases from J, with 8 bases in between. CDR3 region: CASRIAANTGELFF. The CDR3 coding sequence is TGTGCCAGCAGGATAGCGGCGAACACCGGGGAGCTGTTTTTT.

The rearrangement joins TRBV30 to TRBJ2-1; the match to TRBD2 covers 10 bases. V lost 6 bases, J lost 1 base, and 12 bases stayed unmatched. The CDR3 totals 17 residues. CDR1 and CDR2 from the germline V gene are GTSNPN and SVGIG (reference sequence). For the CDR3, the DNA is TGTGCCTGCCACAGCGGGGGGGCTGTGTTGTCCTACAATGAGCAGTTCTTC. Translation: CACHSGGAVLSYNEQFF.

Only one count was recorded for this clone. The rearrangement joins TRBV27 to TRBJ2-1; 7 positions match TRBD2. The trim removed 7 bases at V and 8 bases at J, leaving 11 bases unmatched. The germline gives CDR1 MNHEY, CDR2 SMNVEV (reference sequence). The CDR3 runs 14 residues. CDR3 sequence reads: CASIGRGRSHEQFF. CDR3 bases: TGTGCCAGCATCGGTCGCGGGAGAAGCCATGAGCAGTTCTTC.

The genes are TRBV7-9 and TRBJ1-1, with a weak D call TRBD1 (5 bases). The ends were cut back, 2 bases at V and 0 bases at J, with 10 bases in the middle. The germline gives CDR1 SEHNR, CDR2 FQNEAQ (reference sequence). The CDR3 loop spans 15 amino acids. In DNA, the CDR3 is TGTGCCAGCAGCTTAAGGGGCAGTATGAACACTGAAGCTTTCTTT. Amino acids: CASSLRGSMNTEAFF.

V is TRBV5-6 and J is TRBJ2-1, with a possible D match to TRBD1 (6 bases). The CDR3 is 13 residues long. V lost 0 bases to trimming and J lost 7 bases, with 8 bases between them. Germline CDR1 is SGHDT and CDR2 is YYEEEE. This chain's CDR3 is CASSLDRVNEQFF. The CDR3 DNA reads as TGTGCCAGCAGCTTGGACAGGGTAAATGAGCAGTTCTTC.

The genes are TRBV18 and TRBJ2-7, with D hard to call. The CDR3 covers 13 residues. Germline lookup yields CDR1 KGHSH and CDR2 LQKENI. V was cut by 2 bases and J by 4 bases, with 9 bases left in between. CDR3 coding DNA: TGTGCCAGCTCACCAAGTCTAGTTTACGAGCAGTACTTC. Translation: CASSPSLVYEQYF.

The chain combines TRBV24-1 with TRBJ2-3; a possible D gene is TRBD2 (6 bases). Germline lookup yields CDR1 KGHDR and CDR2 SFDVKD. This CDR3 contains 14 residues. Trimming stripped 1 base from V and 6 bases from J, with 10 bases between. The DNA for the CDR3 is TGTGCCACCAGTGATTTCGGGGGTAGGGATACGCAGTATTTT. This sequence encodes CATSDFGGRDTQYF.